What follows are 31 T cell receptor beta chains derived from one specimen sequenced in a study of shared clonotypes between healthy human individuals. Profiling relied on immunoSEQ multiplex PCR, and the TCRdb table lists in-frame clones only, not all of them. The sample records about 1.5 million clones, 95% to 99% being singletons. Sequencing input: naive CD4+ T cells sorted from blood. As to subset: CD45RA+ positively selected. These receptors were obtained from a man aged 25-45 years in good health.

V usage is TRBV4-3 and J usage is TRBJ1-5; no definite D call. This CDR3 is built from 17 residues. Germline V gene sequence: CDR1 LGHNA, CDR2 YSLEER. V was cut by 4 bases and J by 2 bases, with 18 bases left in between. CDR3 DNA: TGCGCCAGCAGCCCTGGTAAGGCGGGAGTTGGCAATCAGCCCCAGCATTTT. Translated: CASSPGKAGVGNQPQHF.

The genes are TRBV6-5 and TRBJ2-2; D is uncertain. The CDR3 spans 15 residues. Germline CDR1 reads MNHEY; CDR2 reads SVGAGI. With 2 bases removed from V and 5 bases from J, the gap between germline ends came to 12 bases. The CDR3 nucleotides read TGTGCCAGCAGTTACCTGGACGAGATAACCGGGGAGCTGTTTTTT. This codes for CASSYLDEITGELFF.

V usage is TRBV7-8 and J usage is TRBJ1-1, with 7 bases matching TRBD1. The CDR3 totals 15 residues. Germline CDR1 is SGHVS and CDR2 is FQNEAQ. V shed 5 bases and J 0 bases; nucleotides not matched to a gene: 6. The chain's CDR3 is CASSVNRGLNTEAFF. DNA for the CDR3: TGTGCCAGCAGCGTAAACAGGGGTCTGAACACTGAAGCTTTCTTT.

In the case of this clone: In the same sample, other DNA sequences code for this CDR3. V and J are TRBV18 and TRBJ2-7, with D possibly being TRBD1 (5 bases). There are 12 residues in the CDR3. Trimming removed 6 bases at V and 1 base at J, with 7 bases between. Germline values: CDR1 KGHSH, CDR2 LQKENI. The CDR3 DNA sequence: TGTGCCAGCTCCCGACAGTCCTACGAGCAGTACTTC. Translating it yields CASSRQSYEQYF.

V usage is TRBV6-1 and J usage is TRBJ1-1; tentatively, D is TRBD1 (5 bases). The CDR3 is made up of 15 amino acids. V gave up 2 bases and J gave up 7 bases, with 17 bases separating them. CDR1 is MNHNS, CDR2 SASEGT, per germline. The CDR3 loop is CASSERWGILGEAFF. In DNA, the CDR3 is TGTGCCAGCAGTGAAAGGTGGGGCATTTTGGGTGAAGCTTTCTTT.

The rearrangement links TRBV30 to TRBJ1-2, with TRBD1 matching over 10 bases. The trim removed 1 base at V and 5 bases at J, leaving 7 bases unmatched. The CDR3 is made up of 15 amino acids. Germline assignment: CDR1 GTSNPN and CDR2 SVGIG (reference sequence). The chain's CDR3 is CAWSEGTGARYGYTF. In DNA form, the CDR3 reads TGTGCCTGGAGTGAGGGGACAGGGGCGAGGTATGGCTACACCTTC.

V is TRBV7-8 and J is TRBJ1-5; weak D call: TRBD1 (6 bases). Germline V lookup: CDR1 SGHVS, CDR2 FQNEAQ. There are 14 residues in the CDR3. Trimming removed 3 bases from V and 4 bases from J, with 10 bases in between. The CDR3 coding sequence is TGTGCCAGCAGCTTCAGACAGGTAAATCAGCCCCAGCATTTT. Translation gives CASSFRQVNQPQHF.

The rearrangement uses TRBV4-1 and TRBJ2-7; 7 bases align to TRBD1. The CDR3 has 14 amino acids. J gave up 3 bases and V 5 bases, and 7 bases lay outside the gene matches. Germline CDR1 and CDR2: MGHRA and YSYEKL. CDR3 sequence: CASSSGDSYYEQYF. The CDR3 DNA is TGCGCCAGCAGCTCCGGGGACAGTTACTACGAGCAGTACTTC.

This clone was found once. J is TRBJ1-6 and V is TRBV4-1; a possible D gene is TRBD1 (6 bases). The V gene lost 1 base and the J gene lost 9 bases, with 16 bases spanning the gap. The length of the CDR3 is 16 residues. Germline CDR1 and CDR2: MGHRA and YSYEKL. The CDR3 reads CASSQGPTRGTSPLHF. DNA of the CDR3: TGCGCCAGCAGCCAAGGTCCAACGAGGGGGACTTCACCCCTCCACTTT.

This chain links TRBV19 with TRBJ2-7; maybe TRBD2 (5 bases). CDR3 length equals 14 residues. V was pared by 3 bases and J by 3 bases, with 12 bases between. CDR1 is LNHDA and CDR2 is SQIVND in the germline V gene (reference sequence). The CDR3 here is CASSIPLAGYEQYF. DNA of the CDR3: TGTGCCAGTAGTATCCCCCTGGCGGGCTACGAGCAGTACTTC.

The V and J genes are TRBV5-1 and TRBJ2-7, with 7 bases identical to TRBD1. This CDR3 region has 12 residues. After removal of 5 bases from V and 7 bases from J, the junction contained 6 bases not matched to a gene. Germline CDR1 and CDR2: SGHRS and YFSETQ. The CDR3 coding sequence is TGCGCCAGCAGACGGGACAGCTGGGAGCAGTACTTC. Amino acids: CASRRDSWEQYF.

This sequence joins TRBV30 and TRBJ1-1; D gene ambiguous. The germline V and J ends were trimmed by 0 bases and 7 bases, with 12 bases remaining between them. Germline V gene lookup returns CDR1 GTSNPN and CDR2 SVGIG (reference sequence). There are 13 residues in the CDR3. The CDR3 here is CAWSVFGVGEAFF. CDR3 bases: TGTGCCTGGAGTGTATTCGGGGTTGGTGAAGCTTTCTTT.

The CDR3 sequence: CASSLWGPNYGYTF. The CDR3 DNA reads TGTGCCAGCAGCTTGTGGGGACCGAACTATGGCTACACCTTC. The chain uses TRBV5-6 and TRBJ1-2; D perhaps matches TRBD1 (5 bases). This CDR3 is built from 14 residues. Between the trimmed V and J ends, which lost 1 base and 2 bases, there was a span of 9 bases. CDR1 is SGHDT, CDR2 YYEEEE, per germline. Full variable domain (rest looked up from reference TRBV5-6 and TRBJ1-2): DAGVTQSPTHLIKTRGQQVTLRCSPKSGHDTVSWYQQALGQGPQFIFQYYEEEERQRGNFPDRFSGHQFPNYSSELNVNALLLGDSALYLCASSLWGPNYGYTFGSGTRLTVV.

CDR3 loop: CASSLFSGGYTF. The CDR3 DNA is TGCGCCAGCAGCTTGTTCTCGGGTGGCTACACCTTC. This rearrangement joins TRBV5-1 to TRBJ1-2; D gene unclear. V lost 1 base and J lost 7, with 8 bases in between. The CDR3 is 12 residues long. In germline, CDR1 is SGHRS, CDR2 YFSETQ.

This chain connects TRBV27 to TRBJ2-7, with D possibly TRBD2 on 6 matching bases. Germline loops: CDR1 MNHEY, CDR2 SMNVEV (reference sequence). V was shortened by 2 bases and J by 3 bases, with 11 bases between the two germline ends. CDR3 length equals 14 residues. The CDR3 DNA reads as TGTGCCAGCAGTTTAGAGGTCGGGGGCTACGAGCAGTACTTC. Protein: CASSLEVGGYEQYF.

This sequence joins TRBV6-4 and TRBJ2-5; D is unclear. This CDR3 spans 13 amino acids. With 0 bases removed from V and 7 bases from J, the gap between germline ends came to 9 bases. Germline lookup yields CDR1 MRHNA and CDR2 SNTAGT. CDR3 residues: CASSDSLGATQYF. For the CDR3, the DNA is TGTGCCAGCAGTGACTCGTTGGGCGCGACCCAGTACTTC.

Points on this clone: The sample has other DNA sequences that encode this CDR3 too. The chain employs TRBV5-1 and TRBJ1-2; D is unclear. The CDR3 covers 13 residues. CDR1 is SGHRS, CDR2 YFSETQ, per germline. V lost 0 bases, J lost 2 bases, and 5 bases lay in between. The DNA for the CDR3 is TGCGCCAGCAGCTTGGCGGGAAACTATGGCTACACCTTC. Translated: CASSLAGNYGYTF. Filled out from reference TRBV5-1 and TRBJ1-2, the complete variable domain reads KAGVTQTPRYLIKTRGQQVTLSCSPISGHRSVSWYQQTPGQGLQFLFEYFSETQRNKGNFPGRFSGRQFSNSRSEMNVSTLELGDSALYLCASSLAGNYGYTFGSGTRLTVV.

This clone has only one observation. V and J are TRBV5-1 and TRBJ1-4, with a weak D call TRBD1 (5 bases). Trimming cost V 3 bases and J 2 bases, with 11 bases left between them. Per germline, CDR1 SGHRS and CDR2 YFSETQ. This CDR3 is built from 15 residues. This CDR3 is CASSSAGMTNEKLFF. The CDR3 coding sequence is TGCGCCAGCAGCTCGGCAGGGATGACTAATGAAAAACTGTTTTTT. The full variable domain, rest sourced from reference TRBV5-1 and TRBJ1-4, is KAGVTQTPRYLIKTRGQQVTLSCSPISGHRSVSWYQQTPGQGLQFLFEYFSETQRNKGNFPGRFSGRQFSNSRSEMNVSTLELGDSALYLCASSSAGMTNEKLFFGSGTQLSVL.

The CDR3 sequence is CASSLWGASSYNEQFF. In DNA form, the CDR3 reads TGTGCCAGCAGCTTGTGGGGGGCCAGCTCCTACAATGAGCAGTTCTTC. This chain connects TRBV5-5 to TRBJ2-1; D is possibly TRBD1 or TRBD2 (6 bases each). The CDR3 extends over 16 amino acids. Trimming took off 1 base at V and 0 bases at J, with 11 bases between the two ends. Germline V gives CDR1 SGHKS, CDR2 YYEKEE (reference sequence). Full variable domain (rest looked up from reference TRBV5-5 and TRBJ2-1): DAGVTQSPTHLIKTRGQQVTLRCSPISGHKSVSWYQQVLGQGPQFIFQYYEKEERGRGNFPDRFSARQFPNYSSELNVNALLLGDSALYLCASSLWGASSYNEQFFGPGTRLTVL.

The chain links TRBV5-1 to TRBJ2-5; 7 nucleotides align to TRBD2. The CDR3 sequence is 16 residues long. Germline V CDR1 and CDR2: SGHRS, YFSETQ. V dropped 0 bases and J dropped 1; count of bases not matched to a gene: 6. The CDR3 is CASSLAGLAAQETQYF. The CDR3 nucleotides are TGCGCCAGCAGCTTGGCCGGGCTAGCGGCCCAAGAGACCCAGTACTTC.

The CDR3 loop reads CASSTRPGQVSNQPQHF. Here the CDR3 DNA reads TGTGCCAGTAGTACTCGACCGGGACAGGTTAGCAATCAGCCCCAGCATTTT. This chain links TRBV19 with TRBJ1-5, with 8 bases lining up with TRBD1. V shed 4 bases and J 0 bases; nucleotides not matched to a gene: 8. CDR1 LNHDA and CDR2 SQIVND come from the germline V gene (reference sequence). CDR3 length: 17 residues. Full variable domain (rest looked up from reference TRBV19 and TRBJ1-5): DGGITQSPKYLFRKEGQNVTLSCEQNLNHDAMYWYRQDPGQGLRLIYYSQIVNDFQKGDIAEGYSVSREKKESFPLTVTSAQKNPTAFYLCASSTRPGQVSNQPQHFGDGTRLSIL.

This clone was detected once. The gene calls are TRBV5-1 and TRBJ2-5; 9 nucleotides align to TRBD1. The CDR3 is 15 amino acids. The V gene's germline CDR1 is SGHRS and CDR2 YFSETQ. The V gene end was trimmed by 4 bases and the J gene end by 3 bases; junction bases not matched to a gene: 7. CDR3 sequence: CASSHGTGIEETQYF. CDR3 DNA sequence: TGCGCCAGCAGCCACGGGACAGGGATCGAAGAGACCCAGTACTTC. The full variable domain, rest sourced from reference TRBV5-1 and TRBJ2-5, is KAGVTQTPRYLIKTRGQQVTLSCSPISGHRSVSWYQQTPGQGLQFLFEYFSETQRNKGNFPGRFSGRQFSNSRSEMNVSTLELGDSALYLCASSHGTGIEETQYFGPGTRLLVL.

The V call is TRBV13, the J call TRBJ2-3; no definite D call. The CDR3 loop spans 16 amino acids. CDR1 is PRHDT, CDR2 FYEKMQ, per germline (reference sequence). Trimming took 0 bases from V and 0 from J, leaving 10 bases between them. The CDR3 coding sequence is TGTGCCAGCAGCTTAGGCCCGGCCGGGAGCACAGATACGCAGTATTTT. Protein sequence: CASSLGPAGSTDTQYF.

The rearrangement uses TRBV5-5 and TRBJ1-2; 8 bases map to TRBD1. The J segment lost 4 bases and the V segment lost 4 bases, leaving 9 bases of the junction unmatched. CDR3 size: 15 residues. CDR1 and CDR2 (germline): SGHKS, YYEKEE (reference sequence). In DNA form, the CDR3 reads TGTGCCAGCAGCGCCGGACAGGGCAAGCTCTATGGCTACACCTTC. It codes for CASSAGQGKLYGYTF.

On this clone itself: Other DNA sequences in this specimen translate into the identical CDR3. The chain has TRBV9 and TRBJ1-5; D remains ambiguous. In germline, CDR1 is SGDLS, CDR2 YYNGEE. Trimming stripped 0 bases from V and 2 bases from J, with 9 bases between. The length of the CDR3 is 15 residues. CDR3 sequence (DNA): TGTGCCAGCAGCGTAGGAGGAGGTGGCAATCAGCCCCAGCATTTT. Protein sequence: CASSVGGGGNQPQHF.

The DNA of the CDR3 is TGCGCCAGCAGCTCGGGACTAGCGGGAAAGGCCTACAATGAGCAGTTCTTC. Its protein product is CASSSGLAGKAYNEQFF. V and J are TRBV5-1 and TRBJ2-1, with TRBD2 matching over 13 bases. This CDR3 has 17 residues. The V gene's germline CDR1 is SGHRS and CDR2 YFSETQ. V was pared by 3 bases and J by 2 bases, with 5 bases of the junction left unmatched.

The V gene is TRBV19, the J gene TRBJ1-5; no clear D gene. Germline-derived CDR1 and CDR2 are LNHDA and SQIVND (reference sequence). Trimming removed 0 bases at V and 5 bases at J, with 5 bases between. The CDR3 covers 13 residues. Written as DNA, the CDR3 is TGTGCCAGTAGTATAGAAGCGGATCAGCCCCAGCATTTT. Translation: CASSIEADQPQHF.

The chain has TRBV2 and TRBJ1-1; D call uncertain. The germline V and J ends were trimmed by 4 bases and 3 bases, with 15 bases remaining between them. The CDR3 has 15 amino acids. Germline V gives CDR1 SNHLY, CDR2 FYNNEI. CDR3 DNA: TGTGCCAGCAGTGTAGTTGAGGGAATCGACACTGAAGCTTTCTTT. Amino acid sequence: CASSVVEGIDTEAFF. Full variable domain (rest looked up from reference TRBV2 and TRBJ1-1): EPEVTQTPSHQVTQMGQEVILRCVPISNHLYFYWYRQILGQKVEFLVSFYNNEISEKSEIFDDQFSVERPDGSNFTLKIRSTKLEDSAMYFCASSVVEGIDTEAFFGQGTRLTVV.

The rearrangement uses TRBV6-5 and TRBJ1-1, with D maybe TRBD1 (5 bases). CDR3 length: 13 amino acids. Germline lookup yields CDR1 MNHEY and CDR2 SVGAGI. Trimming stripped 4 bases from V and 6 bases from J, with 12 bases between. CDR3 amino acids: CASSWGPAAEAFF. The CDR3 DNA reads TGTGCCAGCAGTTGGGGACCAGCCGCTGAAGCTTTCTTT.

The rearrangement joins TRBV25-1 to TRBJ2-7; D ambiguous. The CDR3 extends over 12 amino acids. Germline CDR1 and CDR2: MGHDK and SYGVNS. Trimming removed 4 bases at V and 2 bases at J, with 6 bases between. This CDR3 is CASSGSAYEQYF. CDR3 coding DNA: TGTGCCAGCAGTGGGAGCGCCTACGAGCAGTACTTC.

The chain uses TRBV19 and TRBJ2-7, with TRBD2 identical over 9 bases. Germline V gene lookup returns CDR1 LNHDA and CDR2 SQIVND (reference sequence). V lost 6 bases, J lost 3 bases, and 3 bases stayed unmatched. The CDR3 is 13 amino acids. CDR3 in DNA: TGTGCCAGTAGGTCTAGCGGGGACTACGAGCAGTACTTC. It specifies CASRSSGDYEQYF.